Following are 14 T cell receptor beta chains from one sample sequenced in a study of T cells in Graves' hyperthyroidism and ophthalmopathy. RNA transcripts gave rise to amplified TCR beta CDR3 regions. A first-round RT-PCR of the TCR CDR3 used the HTBI primer set. TCRdb re-derived calls from the multiplex PCR reads in MiXCR, one entry per CDR3 protein. Of some 380,000 distinct CDR3 sequences detected, approximately 13% appear once; the ten largest clones hold roughly 20%. The material sequenced was blood. Receptors originate from a man under 40 with Graves' hyperthyroidism that later progressed to Graves' ophthalmopathy.

This clonotype was seen more than once but under ten times. The chain has TRBV6-5 and TRBJ2-5, with D perhaps TRBD1 or TRBD2 (5 bases each). The ends were cut back, 0 bases at V and 4 bases at J, with 12 bases in the middle. CDR3 length: 15 amino acids. CDR1 is MNHEY, CDR2 SVGAGI, per germline. DNA of the CDR3: TGTGCCAGCAGTTACTCTGGGACCGTAGGAGAGACCCAGTACTTC. As protein: CASSYSGTVGETQYF.

The rearrangement joins TRBV5-1 to TRBJ2-2; no firm D call. The CDR3 has 15 amino acids. Germline CDR1 is SGHRS and CDR2 is YFSETQ. Between the trimmed V and J ends, which lost 2 bases and 0 bases, there was a span of 8 bases. The CDR3 sequence is CASSLPAANTGELFF. For the CDR3, the DNA is TGCGCCAGCAGCTTACCGGCGGCGAACACCGGGGAGCTGTTTTTT. The complete variable domain, with remaining parts taken from reference TRBV5-1 and TRBJ2-2, reads KAGVTQTPRYLIKTRGQQVTLSCSPISGHRSVSWYQQTPGQGLQFLFEYFSETQRNKGNFPGRFSGRQFSNSRSEMNVSTLELGDSALYLCASSLPAANTGELFFGEGSRLTVL.

At least ten counts were recorded for this clonotype. V and J are TRBV18 and TRBJ2-1, with 8 nucleotides matching TRBD2. This CDR3 has 14 amino acids. Trimming removed 5 bases from V and 6 bases from J; junction bases left unmatched: 6. CDR1 is KGHSH, CDR2 LQKENI, per germline. This chain's CDR3 is CASSTGGALNEQFF. The DNA for the CDR3 is TGTGCCAGCTCAACCGGGGGGGCCCTCAATGAGCAGTTCTTC.

This sequence joins TRBV29-1 and TRBJ2-2; no clear D gene. The CDR3 contains 14 residues. CDR1 and CDR2 from the germline V gene are SQVTM and ANQGSEA. Trimming took off 1 base at V and 3 bases at J, with 9 bases between the two ends. CDR3 bases: TGCAGCGTTGAAGGAAGCCCTGACACCGGGGAGCTGTTTTTT. This gives the protein CSVEGSPDTGELFF.

The sample holds a few counts of this clonotype. This chain joins TRBV29-1 and TRBJ2-3; TRBD2 matches 7 bases. The V and J ends lost 0 bases and 1 base, in that order; junction bases with no gene match: 4. Germline V gene sequence: CDR1 SQVTM, CDR2 ANQGSEA. The CDR3 has 15 residues. The CDR3 here is CSVEDQAGGTDTQYF. CDR3 DNA: TGCAGCGTTGAAGATCAGGCGGGGGGCACAGATACGCAGTATTTT.

This clonotype was recorded many times. V usage is TRBV7-9 and J usage is TRBJ1-2; unclear D gene. CDR3 length: 14 residues. Looked up from germline, CDR1 is SEHNR and CDR2 is FQNEAQ (reference sequence). V lost 6 bases and J 6 bases, leaving 17 bases between the germline ends. CDR3 DNA: TGTGCCAGCAGTTTTAGAAAGGAAAGTCATGGCTACACCTTC. This translates into CASSFRKESHGYTF.

To note about this clonotype: An end of the junction differs from the germline gene, which may be a read error. The chain combines TRBV18 with TRBJ1-2; 8 bases match TRBD1. CDR3 length: 14 amino acids. In germline, CDR1 is KGHSH, CDR2 LQKENI. The CDR3 region has the DNA TGTGTCAGCTCACCGACAGGGGACGGGTATGGCTACACCTTC. Protein sequence: CVSSPTGDGYGYTF.

The sample holds many counts of this clonotype. This chain connects TRBV7-9 to TRBJ1-5; TRBD1 aligns across 8 bases. CDR1 SEHNR and CDR2 FQNEAQ come from the germline V gene (reference sequence). The J segment lost 4 bases and the V segment lost 1 base, leaving 9 bases of the junction unmatched. CDR3 length: 17 residues. DNA for the CDR3: TGTGCCAGCAGCTTAGTTAGGGCAGGGGGCCTAAATCAGCCCCAGCATTTT. This codes for CASSLVRAGGLNQPQHF.

This sequence joins TRBV9 and TRBJ2-3; D assignment may be TRBD1 or TRBD2 (5 bases each). The CDR3 covers 17 residues. The germline V and J ends were trimmed by 0 bases and 0 bases, with 14 bases remaining between them. Germline V gives CDR1 SGDLS, CDR2 YYNGEE. The CDR3 here is CASSVGPIGASTDTQYF. The CDR3 nucleotides are TGTGCCAGCAGCGTAGGTCCCATCGGGGCAAGCACAGATACGCAGTATTTT.

The chain is built from TRBV7-9 and TRBJ2-3; TRBD1 agrees at 7 bases. The V and J ends lost 6 bases and 1 base, in that order; junction bases with no gene match: 7. The CDR3 length is 15 residues. Germline V gene sequence: CDR1 SEHNR, CDR2 FQNEAQ (reference sequence). The CDR3 nucleotides are TGTGCCAGCAGACCCGACAGGGATGGCACAGATACGCAGTATTTT. Its translation is CASRPDRDGTDTQYF.

In this sample, this clonotype turned up a few times. V usage is TRBV24-1 and J usage is TRBJ2-1; D uncertain. Germline V gives CDR1 KGHDR, CDR2 SFDVKD. V lost 2 bases to trimming and J lost 7 bases, with 5 bases between them. The CDR3 extends over 12 amino acids. CDR3 DNA: TGTGCCACCAGTGATTGGCAGAATGAGCAGTTCTTC. This translates into CATSDWQNEQFF.

J is TRBJ2-3 and V is TRBV11-2; 12 bases are shared with TRBD2. This CDR3 spans 15 amino acids. Germline-derived CDR1 and CDR2 are SGHAT and FQNNGV. Losses at the gene ends were 3 bases for V and 4 bases for J; bases not matched to a gene: 2. The CDR3 reads CASSLLAGGSDTQYF. DNA for the CDR3: TGTGCCAGCAGCTTGCTAGCGGGGGGGTCAGATACGCAGTATTTT.

This clonotype occurred many times. This chain links TRBV10-3 with TRBJ1-1; a weak D match, TRBD1 (6 bases). The V gene lost 6 bases and the J gene lost 0 bases, with 14 bases spanning the gap. The CDR3 extends over 15 amino acids. The germline CDR1 and CDR2 sequences are ENHRY and SYGVKD. This CDR3 is CAISPGQSMNTEAFF. The CDR3 nucleotides read TGTGCCATCAGCCCAGGACAGTCCATGAACACTGAAGCTTTCTTT.

This clonotype was recorded a few times. The chain uses TRBV6-1 and TRBJ1-6; D call uncertain. The CDR3 length is 16 residues. Germline V lookup: CDR1 MNHNS, CDR2 SASEGT. V lost 2 bases to trimming and J lost 2 bases, with 10 bases between them. The chain's CDR3 is CASSEIGDTYNSPLHF. The CDR3 coding sequence is TGTGCCAGCAGTGAAATTGGGGATACCTATAATTCACCCCTCCACTTT.